Here is one TCR beta chain with its context. Its cognate antigen is unknown. CDR3 length: 15 residues. The germline gives CDR1 SGHRS, CDR2 YFSETQ. Trimming left V 4 bases short and J 6 bases short, with 14 bases between. This specimen belongs to a study of neoadjuvant anti-PD-1 for oral cavity cancer. Findings and limits, study-wide: Treg/Th17 ratio rose with pretreatment blood and fell with post-treatment tumor TCRbeta clonality.

Measured with immunoSEQ multiplex PCR; TCRdb has only the in-frame clones, and not every one. This sample has around 13,000 clones, with around two thirds found just once. These oral cavity squamous cell carcinomas were HPV-negative and locally advanced. Sample: PBMCs, taken before nivolumab (anti-PD-1) treatment. The clonotype was recovered from a person between 40 and 79 years old with oral cavity squamous cell carcinoma. The chain couples TRBV5-1 to TRBJ1-6, with a tentative D call TRBD1 (5 bases). The CDR3 loop is CASSPRGSGNSPLHF. The DNA of the CDR3 is TGCGCCAGCAGCCCGAGGGGTTCGGGTAATTCACCCCTCCACTTT.